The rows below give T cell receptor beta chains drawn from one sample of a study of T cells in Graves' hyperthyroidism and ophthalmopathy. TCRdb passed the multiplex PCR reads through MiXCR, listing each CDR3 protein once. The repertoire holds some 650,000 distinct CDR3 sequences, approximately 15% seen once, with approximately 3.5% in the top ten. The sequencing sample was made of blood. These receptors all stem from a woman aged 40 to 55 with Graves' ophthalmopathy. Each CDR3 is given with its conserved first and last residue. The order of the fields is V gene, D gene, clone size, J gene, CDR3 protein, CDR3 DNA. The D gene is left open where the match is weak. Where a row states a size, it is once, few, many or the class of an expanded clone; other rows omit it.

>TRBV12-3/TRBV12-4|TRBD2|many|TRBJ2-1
CASSFRLAGFSYNEQFF
TGTGCCAGCAGTTTCCGACTAGCGGGATTCTCCTACAATGAGCAGTTCTTC
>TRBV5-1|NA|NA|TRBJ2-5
CASSQGGPQETQYF
TGCGCCAGCAGTCAGGGTGGGCCCCAAGAGACCCAGTACTTC
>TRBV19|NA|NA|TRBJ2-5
CASSINNWYQETQYF
TGTGCCAGTAGTATCAATAACTGGTACCAAGAGACCCAGTACTTC
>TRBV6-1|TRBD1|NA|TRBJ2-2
CASSPTGIHTGELFF
TGTGCCAGCAGTCCGACAGGGATTCACACCGGGGAGCTGTTTTTT
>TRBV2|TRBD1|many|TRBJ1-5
CASTPKDRGVDQPQHF
TGTGCCAGCACGCCCAAGGACAGGGGTGTTGATCAGCCCCAGCATTTT
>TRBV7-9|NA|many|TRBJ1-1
CASSLVTAEAFF
TGTGCCAGCAGCTTAGTAACTGCTGAAGCTTTCTTT
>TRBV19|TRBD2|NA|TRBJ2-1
CASSIPPSGLAAYNEQFF
TGTGCCAGTAGTATTCCCCCATCTGGACTAGCGGCATACAATGAGCAGTTCTTC
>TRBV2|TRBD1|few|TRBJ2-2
CASTMRTGVPTGELFF
TGTGCCAGCACCATGAGGACAGGGGTTCCCACCGGGGAGCTGTTTTTT
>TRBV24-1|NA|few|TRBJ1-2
CATSDDSQGSRGYTF
TGTGCCACCAGTGACGATTCACAGGGCTCTCGCGGCTACACCTTC
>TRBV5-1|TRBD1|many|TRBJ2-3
CASSMGQGKGTQYF
TGCGCCAGCAGCATGGGACAGGGGAAGGGTACGCAGTATTTT
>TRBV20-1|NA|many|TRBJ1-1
CSAPRGANTEAFF
TGCAGTGCTCCTCGGGGGGCGAACACTGAAGCTTTCTTT
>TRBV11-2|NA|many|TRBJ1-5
CASSLGDYSNQPQHF
TGTGCCAGCAGCTTAGGGGATTATAGCAATCAGCCCCAGCATTTT
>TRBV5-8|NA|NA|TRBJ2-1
CASRVQGRTYNEQFF
TGTGCCAGCAGGGTACAGGGCCGTACCTACAATGAGCAGTTCTTC
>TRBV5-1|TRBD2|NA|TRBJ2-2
CASSHSTSGGAGELFF
TGCGCCAGCAGCCATTCGACTAGCGGGGGGGCCGGGGAGCTGTTTTTT